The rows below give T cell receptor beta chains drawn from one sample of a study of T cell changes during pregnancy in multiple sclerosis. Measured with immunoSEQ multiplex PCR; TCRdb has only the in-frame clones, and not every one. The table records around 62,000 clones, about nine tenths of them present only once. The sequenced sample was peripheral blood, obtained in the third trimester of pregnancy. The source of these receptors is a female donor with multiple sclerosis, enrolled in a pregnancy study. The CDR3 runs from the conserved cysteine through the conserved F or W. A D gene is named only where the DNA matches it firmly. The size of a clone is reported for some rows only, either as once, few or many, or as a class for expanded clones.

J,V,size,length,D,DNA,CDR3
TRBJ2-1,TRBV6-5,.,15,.,TGTGCCAGCAGTTACTCGAATAGGGACTCCTATGAGCAGTTCTTC,CASSYSNRDSYEQFF
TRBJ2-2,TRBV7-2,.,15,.,TGTGCCAGCAGCTTCAAGAGCTTCAACACCGGGGAGCTGTTTTTT,CASSFKSFNTGELFF
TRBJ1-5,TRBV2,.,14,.,TGTGCCAGCAGTGACGGGGACTTCAATCAGCCCCAGCATTTT,CASSDGDFNQPQHF
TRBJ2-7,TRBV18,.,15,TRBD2,TGTGCCAGCTCACCGCGGACTAGCGGGGCCTACGAGCAGTACTTC,CASSPRTSGAYEQYF
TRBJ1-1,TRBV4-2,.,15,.,TGTGCCAGCAGCCAAGATCAATTCATGAACACTGAAGCTTTCTTT,CASSQDQFMNTEAFF
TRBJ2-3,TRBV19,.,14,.,TGTGCCACCTCTAGTTCCTCTAGCACAGATACGCAGTATTTT,CATSSSSSTDTQYF
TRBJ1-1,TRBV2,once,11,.,TGTGCCAGCAGTGCCGACACTGAAGCTTTCTTT,CASSADTEAFF
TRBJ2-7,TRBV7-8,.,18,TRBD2,TGTGCCAGCAGCTTAGGATCCGGGACTAGCGGGAGGATCTACGAGCAGTACTTC,CASSLGSGTSGRIYEQYF
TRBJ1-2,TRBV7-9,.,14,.,TGTGCCAGCAGCTTAGATAGCAACAGGGCTGGCTACACCTTC,CASSLDSNRAGYTF
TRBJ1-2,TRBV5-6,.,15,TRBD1,TGTGCCAGCAGCCGGACAGGAGCTCGAGCCTATGGCTACACCTTC,CASSRTGARAYGYTF
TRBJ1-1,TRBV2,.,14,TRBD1,TGTGCCAGCAGATCACAGGGGGAGGGAACTGAAGCTTTCTTT,CASRSQGEGTEAFF
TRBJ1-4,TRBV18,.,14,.,TGTGCCAGCTCCCCGGGACAAGGGAAAGAAAAACTGTTTTTT,CASSPGQGKEKLFF
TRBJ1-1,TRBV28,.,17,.,TGTGCCAGCAGCATCCCCCAGGGGCGTCGGACGCGGACTGAAGCTTTCTTT,CASSIPQGRRTRTEAFF
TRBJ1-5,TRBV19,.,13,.,TGTGCCAGTAGTCGGCAGGGTAATCAGCCCCAGCATTTT,CASSRQGNQPQHF
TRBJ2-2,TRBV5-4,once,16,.,TGTGCCAGCAGCTCTCACCCGGACAGAAACACCGGGGAGCTGTTTTTT,CASSSHPDRNTGELFF
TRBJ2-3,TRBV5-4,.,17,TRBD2,TGTGCCAGCAGCTTGACGACTAGCGGGGAAATCACAGATACGCAGTATTTT,CASSLTTSGEITDTQYF
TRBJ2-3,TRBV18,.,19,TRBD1,TGTGCCAGCTCACCAGATCTCGGACAGGCGAGTGTTATAGGGGCTACGCAGTATTTT,CASSPDLGQASVIGATQYF
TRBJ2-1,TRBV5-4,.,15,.,TGTGCCAGCAGCTTCGACGGGTCCTCCTACAATGAGCAGTTCTTC,CASSFDGSSYNEQFF
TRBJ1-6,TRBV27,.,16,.,TGTGCCAGCAGTCGTTCAGGGGCAGAGCATAATTCACCCCTCCACTTT,CASSRSGAEHNSPLHF
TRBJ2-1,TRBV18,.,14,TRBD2,TGTGCCAGCTCACCTCCAGCGGGGTACAATGAGCAGTTCTTC,CASSPPAGYNEQFF
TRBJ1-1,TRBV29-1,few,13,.,TGCAGCGTTGAAGAAAACAGAGACACTGAAGCTTTCTTT,CSVEENRDTEAFF
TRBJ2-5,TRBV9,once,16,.,TGTGCCAGCAGCGTAGTAGGGGATTTCGTCCAAGAGACCCAGTACTTC,CASSVVGDFVQETQYF
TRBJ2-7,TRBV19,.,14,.,TGTGCCAGTAGAAGCCCCGGTGACTCCTACGAGCAGTACTTC,CASRSPGDSYEQYF
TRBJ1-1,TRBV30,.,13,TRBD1,TGTGCCTGGAGTTTAGGGGGCGTTACTGAAGCTTTCTTT,CAWSLGGVTEAFF
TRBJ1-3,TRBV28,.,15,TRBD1,TGTGCCAGCAGTACCCAGGGGGCCAGAGGAAACACCATATATTTT,CASSTQGARGNTIYF
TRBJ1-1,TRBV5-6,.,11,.,TGTGCCAGCAGCGCCGGGATCAAAGCTTTCTTT,CASSAGIKAFF
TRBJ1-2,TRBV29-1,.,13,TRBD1,TGCAGCGTCAGGACAGGGGGTGGCTATGGCTACACCTTC,CSVRTGGGYGYTF
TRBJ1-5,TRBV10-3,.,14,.,TGTGCCATCAGCCAGACTTCAGGGCATCAGCCCCAGCATTTT,CAISQTSGHQPQHF
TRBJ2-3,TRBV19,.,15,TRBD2,TGTGCCAGTACCGAAAGGACGGGGGGGCCAGATACGCAGTATTTT,CASTERTGGPDTQYF
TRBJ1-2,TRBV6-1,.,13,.,TGTGCCACCGGGGGGGCCGGTAACCTCGGCTACACCTTC,CATGGAGNLGYTF
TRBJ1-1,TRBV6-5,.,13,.,TGTGCCAGCAGTTACAACTGGAACACTGAAGCTTTCTTT,CASSYNWNTEAFF
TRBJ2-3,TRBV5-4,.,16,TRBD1,TGTGCCAGCAGCTCGAACAGGGGCTCCCGCACAGATACGCAGTATTTT,CASSSNRGSRTDTQYF
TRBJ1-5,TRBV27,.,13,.,TGTGCCAGCAGTTTAAGGTCGGAGCAGCCCCAGCATTTT,CASSLRSEQPQHF
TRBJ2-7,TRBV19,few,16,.,TGTGCCAGTAGTATACATGAAGGAGGAGGCTCCTACGAGCAGTACTTC,CASSIHEGGGSYEQYF
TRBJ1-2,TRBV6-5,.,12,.,TGTGCCAGCAGTTCAGAGACAGGCCTTGGCACCTTC,CASSSETGLGTF
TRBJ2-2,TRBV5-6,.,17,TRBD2,TGTGCCAGCAGCACCCCCCTAGCGGTCGCGAACACCGGGGAGCTGTTTTTT,CASSTPLAVANTGELFF
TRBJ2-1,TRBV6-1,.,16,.,TGTGCCAGCAGTGCCTCAAGATGGGGGGAGAAGAATGAGCAGTTCTTC,CASSASRWGEKNEQFF
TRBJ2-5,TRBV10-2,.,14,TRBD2,TGCGCCACCTTTAGCGGGGGGGCCGCCGAGACCCAGTACTTC,CATFSGGAAETQYF
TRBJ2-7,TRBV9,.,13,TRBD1,TGTGCCAGCAGCTTCAACCCAGGGGGCGAGCAGTACTTC,CASSFNPGGEQYF
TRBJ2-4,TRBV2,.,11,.,TGTGCCAGCAGTGACGGGCGGGGTTCGTACTTC,CASSDGRGSYF
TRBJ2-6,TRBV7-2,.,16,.,TGTGCCAGCAGCTTAGTAGCGCAAGCTGGGGCCAACGTCCTGACTTTC,CASSLVAQAGANVLTF
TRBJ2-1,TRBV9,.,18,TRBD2,TGTGCCAGCAGCGTAGAATGGCTAGCGGGCACGGCCGACAATGAGCAGTTCTTC,CASSVEWLAGTADNEQFF
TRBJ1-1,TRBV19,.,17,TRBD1,TGTGCCAGTAGTATTGGGTCTGGGACAGGGCTGAACACTGAAGCTTTCTTT,CASSIGSGTGLNTEAFF
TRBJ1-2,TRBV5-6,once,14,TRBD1,TGTGCCAGCAGCGGGGACAGGGAATATCCTGGCTACACCTTC,CASSGDREYPGYTF
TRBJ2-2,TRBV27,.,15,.,TGTGCCAGCAGTGCCGAGGGAAGGGGGATCGGGGAGCTGTTTTTT,CASSAEGRGIGELFF
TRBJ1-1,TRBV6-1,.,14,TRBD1,TGTGCCAGCAGTGGAGGGACAGGGCAAGGTCGGGCTTTCTTT,CASSGGTGQGRAFF
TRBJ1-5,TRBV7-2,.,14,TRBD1,TGTGCCAGCAGCATCTGGACAGGGGATCAGCCCCAGCATTTT,CASSIWTGDQPQHF
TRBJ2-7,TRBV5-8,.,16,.,TGTGCCACCGTGTGGCAGGGGCTTTTTGGCTCCTACGAGCAGTACTTC,CATVWQGLFGSYEQYF
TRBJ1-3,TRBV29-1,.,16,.,TGCAGCGTTGAAGATAGTGGAGGGTTCTCTGGAAACACCATATATTTT,CSVEDSGGFSGNTIYF
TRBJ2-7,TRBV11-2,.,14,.,TGTGCCAGCCGGCACACAAAACAGAGCTACGAGCAGTACTTC,CASRHTKQSYEQYF
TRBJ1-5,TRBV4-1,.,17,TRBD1,TGCGCCAGCAGTCAAAAGACAGGGGTATATAGCAATCAGCCCCAGCATTTT,CASSQKTGVYSNQPQHF
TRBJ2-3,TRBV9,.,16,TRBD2,TGTGCCAGCACCACCGGGACTAGCGGGGGGGGAGATACGCAGTATTTT,CASTTGTSGGGDTQYF
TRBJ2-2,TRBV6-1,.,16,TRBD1,TGTGCCAGCAGTGAGGTCCCGGACAGGGGTCCCGGGGAGCTGTTTTTT,CASSEVPDRGPGELFF